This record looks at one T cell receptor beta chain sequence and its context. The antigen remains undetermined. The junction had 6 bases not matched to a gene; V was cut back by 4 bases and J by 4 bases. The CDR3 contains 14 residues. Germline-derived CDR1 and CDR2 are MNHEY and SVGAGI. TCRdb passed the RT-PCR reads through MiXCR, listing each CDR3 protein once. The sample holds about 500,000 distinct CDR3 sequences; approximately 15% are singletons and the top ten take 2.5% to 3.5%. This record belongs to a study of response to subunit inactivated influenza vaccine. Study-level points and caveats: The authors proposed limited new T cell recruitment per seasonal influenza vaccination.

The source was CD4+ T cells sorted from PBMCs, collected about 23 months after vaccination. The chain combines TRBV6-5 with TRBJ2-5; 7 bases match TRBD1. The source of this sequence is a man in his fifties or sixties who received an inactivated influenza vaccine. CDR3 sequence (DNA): TGTGCCAGCAGTTCCGCAAACAGGGGAGAGACCCAGTACTTC. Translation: CASSSANRGETQYF.